This T cell receptor (beta chain) was identified in a study of naive and memory T cell subsets (dated by TCRdb to the late 2010s). Concerning the study at large: The study applied an open-source, UMI-based TCR alpha and beta sequencing pipeline to sorted naive and memory peripheral blood T cell subsets. RNA was DNase-treated and reverse transcribed with TCR constant-region primers, mostly using SuperScript III. The functional CMV T cell responses agreed completely with IgG serology results. The study at large found these results: Following error correction, more than 95% of naive TCR sequences occurred only once, which made naive abundance distributions much steeper than those of memory subsets. In both CD4 and CD8 cells, the Gini index increased while Shannon and inverse Simpson diversity decreased from naive through CM, EM and EMRA. RNA-based TCR counts may be affected by expression changes linked to T cell activation and differentiation. The repertoire findings for the naive and memory subsets could not be validated against a ground truth, as none was available. The abundance of TCRs followed a power law with an exponent that differed between naive and memory subsets yet stayed consistent across the three individuals. Each clonotype was defined as a single alpha or beta chain sequence rather than as a paired alpha/beta receptor.

The CDR3 covers 14 residues, taking in both the cysteine and the phenylalanine. The kept DNA is CDR3 alone, 42 bases in frame from the first base. CDR1 and CDR2 (MDHEN, SYDVKM) derive from the germline V gene. V is cut back by 5 bases and J by 4 bases, with 6 bases in the junction unmatched. This clonotype appeared a few times. It lacks a known antigen. Base qualities are not recorded, but no much larger clone differs from it by a single base. From the second PCR step onward, the TCR alpha chain libraries and the TCR beta chain libraries were amplified separately. CMV status of each donor was established by measuring IFNgamma production from CD4+ T cells after fresh PBMCs were stimulated overnight with CMV viral lysate. Using Miltenyi beads, CD4 T cells were first positively selected, and CD8 T cells were then positively selected from the CD4-negative fraction. After staining for CD3, CD4, CD8, CD45RA, CD27 and a live/dead dye, cells were sorted on a BD Aria II into four subsets based on CD45RA and CD27. Blood was obtained from three healthy volunteers, and the blood from each volunteer was fractionated into CD4 and CD8 T cells and subsequently into four differentiation subsets. Roughly 0.12 L of peripheral blood was taken from each donor, and PBMC were separated by density-gradient centrifugation on Ficoll-Paque PLUS. The sorted cells were lysed in RLT buffer, after which RNA was extracted using a Qiagen RNeasy kit and kept at -80 degrees C.

Library preparation was by UMI-ligation and nested PCR. The beta constant-region primer consisted of an equimolar mixture of two oligonucleotides that together covered TRBC1 and TRBC2. Four rounds of PCR, combining the SP2 primer with nested alpha and beta constant-region primers, were used to amplify the ligated cDNA. A single-stranded oligonucleotide containing the SP2 primer and a 12-nucleotide UMI was joined to the 3' end of the cDNA by T4 RNA ligase 1. Incubation of the ligation reaction lasted roughly 19-24 hours at 16 degrees C. PCR2 was typically performed as a SYBR Green qPCR and was stopped at a predetermined threshold so that over-amplification was prevented. Apart from the first purification, every purification step used Agencourt AMPure XP magnetic beads. Libraries were quantified by Qubit and checked on a TapeStation, with a main peak expected near 650 bp. Sequencing of the pooled libraries was done on an Illumina MiSeq using v2 2x251 paired-end kits, which typically yielded roughly 0.85-2 million reads per sample. Libraries were pooled at approximately 3.6 nM per sample, and about 4.5-7.5% PhiX was added to improve cluster recognition. In the authors' own workflow: Using tag matching that tolerated one base-pair mismatch, Decombinator assigned V and J genes to FASTQ reads that had been processed by Demultiplexor. UMIs were used by Collapsinator to correct both sequencing errors and frequency errors arising from PCR heterogeneity. CDR3Translator translated TCRs and extracted CDR3s from the conserved cysteine to the FGXG phenylalanine, flagging non-productive sequences. Repertoires were subsampled to equal numbers of UMI-defined TCRs before Gini, Shannon entropy and inverse Simpson indices were calculated. Within the linear range, a power law was fitted by maximum likelihood to the distributions of clonotype abundance. For one naive CD8 sample, the pipeline and MIGEC produced similar UMI counts, unique TCR numbers and clonal distributions. The repertoires were searched for roughly 7,000 CMV-associated CDR3 sequences that had been compiled from VDJdb and a published dataset. TCRdb reprocessed the public reads (quality trimming at Q25 with fastp, clone calling with MiXCR) and kept in-frame beta chains. When rows share a CDR3 protein, they turn into one entry using the most common DNA and genes. The V and J calls shown here were made by TCRdb, not taken from the authors' results. This sample is represented by tens of thousands of distinct CDR3 sequences; around 8.8% of them were singletons. Together, the top ten hold about 20% of the sample.

Here the chain combines TRBV28 and TRBJ2-7; 9 bases in the middle match TRBD1. Source material: central memory CD8+ T cells from blood. According to the study, the label for this sample's cell subset or site signals: central memory, CD45RA- CD27+. This TCR derives from a human donor in good health. The CDR3 has the sequence CASSGQGMGYEQYF. The DNA is as follows: TGTGCCAGCAGTGGACAGGGGATGGGGTACGAGCAGTACTTC.